One TCR beta chain is described in this entry. The antigen is undetermined. This entry belongs to a study of T-cell reconstitution after alpha-beta-depleted transplantation in children. During its preparation, the TCRbeta library received unique molecular identifiers. One entry per CDR3 protein results from TCRdb running MiXCR on the PCR reads. The sample includes hundreds of thousands of distinct CDR3 sequences, 8% to 11% of them seen just once. V was pared by 4 bases and J by 6 bases, with 14 bases of the junction left unmatched. Per germline, CDR1 SGHVS and CDR2 FQNEAQ. The length of the CDR3 is 19 residues. Study outcomes and limitations: At one year after transplant, newly produced T cells mostly accounted for T-cell counts and diversity. After transplant, high TCRbeta diversity at day 60 in some patients arose from surviving recipient T cells and thymic progenitors. It was reported that alpha-beta T cells came from several hundred expanded graft clones (about two months after transplant).

The TCR was taken from a child between 2 and 9 years old with inherited bone marrow failure, due to receive a stem cell transplant. The chain carries TRBV7-8 and TRBJ2-3, with TRBD2 matching 15 bases. This sample comprised PBMCs, obtained before TCRalphabeta/CD19-depleted stem cell transplant. The CDR3 DNA is TGTGCCAGCAGCTGGACTAGCGGGAGGGCCCAGGAGATAGCTGATACGCAGTATTTT. Amino acids: CASSWTSGRAQEIADTQYF.